This T cell receptor (beta chain) originates from a study of blood T cell repertoires in COVID-19. The table came from immunoSEQ multiplex PCR; TCRdb's copy has only in-frame clones and leaves some out. The data show about 330,000 clones, with roughly 88% seen just once and about 5% held by the top ten. This clone was seen more than once but under ten times. CDR3 size: 13 residues. From germline, CDR1 is SEHNR and CDR2 FQNEAQ (reference sequence). V was cut by 3 bases and J by 5 bases, with 10 bases left in between. Sequenced sample: PBMCs or T cells enriched from blood (not recorded which). This clonotype was sampled from a man younger than 45 who had recovered from COVID-19. The rearrangement uses TRBV7-9 and TRBJ1-2; maybe TRBD1 (5 bases). CDR3 nucleotides: TGTGCCAGCAGCTTCGACAGTCTATATGGCTACACCTTC. Translation gives CASSFDSLYGYTF.